This record concerns one TCR beta chain sequence. This record belongs to a study of CXCR3-negative and CXCR3-positive naive CD8 T cells. The CDR3 is 16 amino acids. Germline-derived CDR1 and CDR2 are DFQATT and SNEGSKA (reference sequence). The libraries of TRB cDNA were constructed through 5' RACE using UMI labels. TCRdb reprocessed the 5' RACE reads and reports one entry per CDR3 protein, with no DNA. This sample's table has under 85,000 distinct CDR3 sequences. The clonotype originates from a human donor in good health. Some clones in this sample may be carry-over from other donors' samples. The chain employs TRBV20-1 and TRBJ2-2; lacking DNA, the TRBD1 call made by TCRdb goes unchecked. What was sequenced was naive CXCR3- CD8+ T cells from blood. Subset given: CD45RO-CCR7+CD27+CD95- naive CD8+ T cells lacking CXCR3 (TNR3-). The CDR3 loop is CSAGDWDSSYSGELFF.